Below, 25 T cell receptor beta chains from the same sample are listed, as sequenced in a study of blood T cell repertoires in COVID-19. Libraries were prepared by immunoSEQ multiplex PCR; TCRdb keeps only in-frame clonotypes and omits some of them. The sample carries about 480,000 clones, approximately 90% recorded once. The material sequenced was PBMCs or T cells enriched from blood (not recorded which). The receptors here all came from a woman in her thirties or forties who had recovered from COVID-19.

The rearrangement links TRBV3-1 (or the pseudogene TRBV3-2) to TRBJ2-1; 11 bases align to TRBD2. V was clipped by 1 base and J by 2 bases; unmatched bases: 10. This CDR3 has 19 amino acids. Per the germline V gene, CDR1 is LGHDT and CDR2 is YNNKEL (reference sequence). CDR3 in DNA: TGTGCCAGCAGCCAAGGGGGGCTAGCGGGAGGAAGCCCCTACAATGAGCAGTTCTTC. It codes for CASSQGGLAGGSPYNEQFF.

A few counts support this clone. The rearrangement uses TRBV7-6 and TRBJ1-1; D perhaps matches TRBD1 (6 bases). The germline V and J ends were trimmed by 5 bases and 1 base, with 8 bases remaining between them. CDR1 and CDR2 (germline): SGHVS, FNYEAQ. The CDR3 totals 13 residues. In DNA, the CDR3 is TGTGCCAGCAGCCGGGACACGAACACTGAAGCTTTCTTT. It yields the protein CASSRDTNTEAFF.

The chain uses TRBV19 and TRBJ1-5; TRBD1 matches 7 bases. The CDR3 has 14 amino acids. Germline CDR1 and CDR2: LNHDA and SQIVND (reference sequence). The ends lost 4 bases at V and 4 bases at J; junction bases unmatched: 4. The DNA for the CDR3 is TGTGCCAGTAGTAGGGACAGAACTAATCAGCCCCAGCATTTT. It translates to CASSRDRTNQPQHF.

This chain links TRBV10-3 with TRBJ2-3; TRBD2 agrees at 14 bases. The germline gives CDR1 ENHRY, CDR2 SYGVKD. V dropped 0 bases and J dropped 4; count of bases not matched to a gene: 6. The length of the CDR3 is 18 residues. Here the CDR3 DNA reads TGTGCCATCAGTGAGTCCAGAGGGGGACTAGCGGGAGCAGATACGCAGTATTTT. This codes for CAISESRGGLAGADTQYF.

The V and J genes are TRBV6-6 and TRBJ2-2; 9 bases are shared with TRBD2. CDR3 length: 15 residues. With 6 bases clipped from V and 5 bases from J, the junction kept 7 bases outside the gene matches. Germline V gives CDR1 MNHNY, CDR2 SVGAGI (reference sequence). CDR3 sequence reads: CASSAGGIFTGELFF. The CDR3 DNA reads TGTGCCAGCAGCGCGGGAGGGATATTTACCGGGGAGCTGTTTTTT.

The chain couples TRBV10-3 to TRBJ2-4; 9 positions agree with TRBD1. The CDR3 runs 13 residues. Germline trimming cut 7 bases from V and 3 bases from J; bases unmatched to any gene: 1. From germline, CDR1 is ENHRY and CDR2 SYGVKD. This chain's CDR3 is CAIKGQGKNIQYF. In nucleotides, the CDR3 is TGTGCCATCAAGGGACAGGGCAAAAACATTCAGTACTTC.

This chain connects TRBV15 to TRBJ2-1; TRBD2 agrees at 9 bases. The CDR3 consists of 20 residues. V shed 5 bases, J shed 0 bases, and the junction held 17 bases outside the gene matches. Per germline, CDR1 LNHNV and CDR2 YYDKDF (reference sequence). The CDR3 loop is CATSANNTLTSGRSYNEQFF. DNA of the CDR3: TGTGCCACCAGCGCAAATAATACCTTGACTAGCGGACGCTCCTACAATGAGCAGTTCTTC.

The chain uses TRBV9 and TRBJ2-1; D is unresolved. Per the germline V gene, CDR1 is SGDLS and CDR2 is YYNGEE. This CDR3 region has 16 residues. Trimming took 0 bases from V and 0 from J, leaving 10 bases between them. The CDR3 nucleotides read TGTGCCAGCAGCGTAGGAGGCGGAGCCTCCTACAATGAGCAGTTCTTC. Translating it yields CASSVGGGASYNEQFF.

V and J are TRBV3-1 (or the pseudogene TRBV3-2) and TRBJ2-5, with TRBD1 identical over 10 bases. This CDR3 is built from 16 residues. V gave up 10 bases and J gave up 3 bases; unmatched junction bases: 14. Germline V gives CDR1 LGHDT, CDR2 YNNKEL (reference sequence). The CDR3 DNA sequence: TGTGCCATCCCTAGTTGTGGCGGGACAGGGGAAGAGACCCAGTACTTC. This gives the protein CAIPSCGGTGEETQYF.

DNA of the CDR3: TGTGCCAGCAGTGGGACAGGGGTGGCATATAGCAATCAGCCCCAGCATTTT. Encoded protein: CASSGTGVAYSNQPQHF. The V and J genes are TRBV6-1 and TRBJ1-5; 9 bases are a match to TRBD1. The CDR3 consists of 17 residues. Germline V gene lookup returns CDR1 MNHNS and CDR2 SASEGT. V shed 4 bases, J shed 0 bases, and the junction held 7 bases outside the gene matches.

This rearrangement joins TRBV28 to TRBJ1-2; no firm D call. Trimming took 2 bases from V and 8 from J, leaving 15 bases between them. Germline lookup yields CDR1 MDHEN and CDR2 SYDVKM. The length of the CDR3 is 14 residues. CDR3 DNA sequence: TGTGCCAGCAGTTTAAGACCCCCGGGATACGGCTACACCTTC. This encodes CASSLRPPGYGYTF.

V is TRBV29-1 and J is TRBJ1-1; 8 bases are a match to TRBD1. The CDR3 length is 14 residues. Trimming removed 6 bases from V and 6 bases from J; junction bases left unmatched: 12. Germline CDR1 is SQVTM and CDR2 is ANQGSEA. This CDR3 reads CSVEKTGVGSEAFF. CDR3 in DNA: TGCAGCGTGGAAAAGACAGGGGTCGGGTCTGAAGCTTTCTTT.

The V and J genes are TRBV30 and TRBJ1-2, with 7 bases matching TRBD1. The germline V gene has CDR1 GTSNPN and CDR2 SVGIG (reference sequence). The junction had 10 bases not matched to a gene; V was cut back by 2 bases and J by 4 bases. The CDR3 length is 15 residues. CDR3 amino acids: CAWSTSPDRAYGYTF. The CDR3 DNA sequence: TGTGCCTGGAGTACGAGTCCTGACAGGGCCTATGGCTACACCTTC. The variable domain in full, with the rest retrieved from reference TRBV30 and TRBJ1-2, is SQTIHQWPATLVQPVGSPLSLECTVEGTSNPNLYWYRQAAGRGLQLLFYSVGIGQISSEVPQNLSASRPQDRQFILSSKKLLLSDSGFYLCAWSTSPDRAYGYTFGSGTRLTVV.

The chain uses TRBV24-1 and TRBJ2-1; no clear D. Germline V gene sequence: CDR1 KGHDR, CDR2 SFDVKD. Trimming shortened V by 3 bases and J by 7 bases, and 9 bases separated the two germline ends. The CDR3 contains 13 residues. The CDR3 DNA sequence: TGTGCCACCAGTGATCCCAGCGAAAATGAGCAGTTCTTC. It codes for CATSDPSENEQFF.

The CDR3 reads CSASPGLYGSPLHF. CDR3 DNA: TGCAGTGCTAGTCCGGGACTCTATGGTTCACCCCTCCACTTT. This sequence joins TRBV20-1 and TRBJ1-6; D possibly corresponds to TRBD1 (5 bases). Germline V gene lookup returns CDR1 DFQATT and CDR2 SNEGSKA (reference sequence). There are 14 residues in the CDR3. Trimming removed 3 bases from V and 9 bases from J, with 15 bases in between.

The V call is TRBV18, the J call TRBJ2-1; 9 bases line up with TRBD2. The germline V gene encodes CDR1 KGHSH and CDR2 LQKENI. The CDR3 is made up of 16 amino acids. J lost 4 bases, V lost 1 base, and 5 bases had no gene match. CDR3 region: CASSPRTSEIYNEQFF. The CDR3 DNA reads TGTGCCAGCTCACCACGGACTAGCGAAATTTACAATGAGCAGTTCTTC.

The rearrangement uses TRBV29-1 and TRBJ2-5; the match to TRBD2 covers 9 bases. V lost 5 bases to trimming and J lost 4 bases; unmatched junction nucleotides: 2. Germline CDR1 reads SQVTM; CDR2 reads ANQGSEA. This CDR3 has 12 amino acids. For the CDR3, the DNA is TGCAGCGTTATAGCGGGAGCAGAGACCCAGTACTTC. The encoded protein is CSVIAGAETQYF.

The chain uses TRBV7-9 and TRBJ1-1; perhaps TRBD1 as D (6 bases). Germline CDR1 is SEHNR and CDR2 is FQNEAQ (reference sequence). The length of the CDR3 is 16 residues. Trimming took 6 bases from V and 5 from J, leaving 22 bases between them. The CDR3 nucleotides read TGTGCCAGCAGTGAACCAAGGGGGGGAATTGGAACTGAAGCTTTCTTT. It codes for CASSEPRGGIGTEAFF.

This clone appeared a few times. The chain carries TRBV7-9 and TRBJ2-3; TRBD2 matches 12 bases. The V segment lost 4 bases and the J segment 5 bases; nucleotides outside the gene matches: 7. This CDR3 spans 16 amino acids. Germline CDR1 and CDR2: SEHNR and FQNEAQ (reference sequence). The CDR3 sequence is CASSSTSGRNIDTQYF. The DNA for the CDR3 is TGTGCCAGCAGCTCCACTAGCGGGAGGAATATAGATACGCAGTATTTT.

J is TRBJ1-2 and V is TRBV19; 10 bases align to TRBD1. Germline V lookup: CDR1 LNHDA, CDR2 SQIVND (reference sequence). The length of the CDR3 is 15 residues. The V gene end was trimmed by 7 bases and the J gene end by 4 bases; junction bases not matched to a gene: 9. The DNA of the CDR3 is TGTGCCAGTACCGCGGACAGGGGGAGATTCTATGGCTACACCTTC. Translating gives CASTADRGRFYGYTF.

The CDR3 sequence is CASSIAGAIDEQYF. CDR3 nucleotides: TGTGCCAGTAGTATAGCGGGAGCAATCGACGAGCAGTACTTC. The chain recombines TRBV19 with TRBJ2-7, with D possibly TRBD2 on 6 matching bases. Trimming took off 1 base at V and 5 bases at J, with 12 bases between the two ends. Germline V lookup: CDR1 LNHDA, CDR2 SQIVND (reference sequence). This CDR3 has 14 residues.

Here the CDR3 reads CASSFLTGGARDTGELFF. CDR3 DNA: TGCGCCAGCAGCTTTTTAACAGGGGGGGCTCGGGACACCGGGGAGCTGTTTTTT. The rearrangement uses TRBV5-1 and TRBJ2-2, with D perhaps TRBD1 (8 bases). The CDR3 has 18 residues. Germline CDR1 reads SGHRS; CDR2 reads YFSETQ. Trimming took off 2 bases at V and 3 bases at J, with 20 bases between the two ends.

The V and J genes are TRBV12-3 or TRBV12-4 and TRBJ2-1; D possibly corresponds to TRBD1 (6 bases). The V end lost 8 bases, the J end lost 9 bases, and 11 bases lay between the germline ends. The CDR3 length is 11 residues. CDR3 amino acids: CASGQGSEQFF. Written as DNA, the CDR3 is TGTGCCAGCGGGCAGGGGAGTGAGCAGTTCTTC.

The gene calls are TRBV5-1 and TRBJ1-1; D is unclear. The V and J ends lost 0 bases and 2 bases respectively, with 14 bases between them. Germline loops: CDR1 SGHRS, CDR2 YFSETQ. The CDR3 covers 16 residues. The CDR3 nucleotides read TGCGCCAGCAGCTTGGAGGTTCCGAGGAGTAACACTGAAGCTTTCTTT. This codes for CASSLEVPRSNTEAFF.

This chain joins TRBV7-2 and TRBJ2-2; no clear D. V was cut by 2 bases and J by 3 bases, with 4 bases left in between. CDR1 is SGHTA, CDR2 FQGNSA, per germline. The CDR3 length is 13 residues. The chain's CDR3 is CASSLRYTGELFF. As DNA, the CDR3 is TGTGCCAGCAGCTTACGGTACACCGGGGAGCTGTTTTTT.